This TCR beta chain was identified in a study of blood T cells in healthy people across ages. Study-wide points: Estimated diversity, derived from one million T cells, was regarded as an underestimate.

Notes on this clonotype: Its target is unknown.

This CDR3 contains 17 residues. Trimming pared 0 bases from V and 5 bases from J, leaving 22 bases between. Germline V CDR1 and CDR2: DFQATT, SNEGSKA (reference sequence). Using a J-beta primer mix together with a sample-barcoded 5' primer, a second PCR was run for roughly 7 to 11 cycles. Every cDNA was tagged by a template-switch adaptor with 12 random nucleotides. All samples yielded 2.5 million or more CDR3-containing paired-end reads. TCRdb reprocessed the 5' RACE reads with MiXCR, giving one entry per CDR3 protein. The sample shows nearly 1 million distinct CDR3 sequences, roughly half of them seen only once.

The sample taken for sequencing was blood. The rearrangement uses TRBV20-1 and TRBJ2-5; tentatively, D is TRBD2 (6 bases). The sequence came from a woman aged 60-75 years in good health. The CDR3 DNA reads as TGCAGTGCTAGAGACGTCTGGGGGGAGGTGCCCCAGGAGACCCAGTACTTC. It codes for CSARDVWGEVPQETQYF.